The rows below give T cell receptor beta chains drawn from one sample of a study of blood T cell repertoires in COVID-19. Using immunoSEQ multiplex PCR, the repertoire was profiled, and TCRdb retains in-frame clones only, with some absent. This sample has about 210,000 clones, with over 75% found just once. The sequenced sample consisted of PBMCs or T cells enriched from blood (not recorded which). These receptors were obtained from a man aged 35-49 years who had recovered from COVID-19. Both conserved end residues are part of each CDR3. The order of the fields is V gene, J gene, D gene, clone size, CDR3 DNA, CDR3 protein. D genes are given only for firm matches. Clone size is shown for a subset of rows, as once, few, many or a class of expanded clone.

v_call: TRBV12-3/TRBV12-4
j_call: TRBJ2-3
d_call: NA
clone_size: NA
cdr3_nt: TGTGCCAGCAAGAGGGGGAGCACAGATACGCAGTATTTT
cdr3_aa: CASKRGSTDTQYF

v_call: TRBV6-5
j_call: TRBJ1-2
d_call: NA
clone_size: NA
cdr3_nt: TGTGCCACCCGCGGTACAGGGATCGACTATGGCTACACCTTC
cdr3_aa: CATRGTGIDYGYTF

v_call: TRBV5-6
j_call: TRBJ1-1
d_call: NA
clone_size: NA
cdr3_nt: TGTGCCAGCAGCCCGGGAGGCAGGGTGAACACTGAAGCTTTCTTT
cdr3_aa: CASSPGGRVNTEAFF

v_call: TRBV5-1
j_call: TRBJ2-1
d_call: TRBD1
clone_size: once
cdr3_nt: TGCGCCAGCAGCGCCCTGACAGGGGTCCCTTACAATGAGCAGTTCTTC
cdr3_aa: CASSALTGVPYNEQFF

v_call: TRBV21-1
j_call: TRBJ2-3
d_call: NA
clone_size: once
cdr3_nt: TGTGCCAGCGGGTCAACCGGGACAGGAAGCACAGATACGCAGTATTTT
cdr3_aa: CASGSTGTGSTDTQYF

v_call: TRBV2
j_call: TRBJ2-1
d_call: NA
clone_size: many
cdr3_nt: TGTGCCAGCAGTGAAGCGGAGGCCAATGAGCAGTTCTTC
cdr3_aa: CASSEAEANEQFF

v_call: TRBV2
j_call: TRBJ2-5
d_call: TRBD2
clone_size: once
cdr3_nt: TGTGCCTGCAAAGCGGGGGGGCTGGTGGAGACCCAGTACTTC
cdr3_aa: CACKAGGLVETQYF

v_call: TRBV5-5
j_call: TRBJ2-5
d_call: NA
clone_size: NA
cdr3_nt: TGTGCCAGCACCGACCAGCCTACTAGCAGAGAGACCCAGTACTTC
cdr3_aa: CASTDQPTSRETQYF

v_call: TRBV5-1
j_call: TRBJ1-2
d_call: TRBD1
clone_size: NA
cdr3_nt: TGCGCCAGTGGACAGGGATTCGGCTACACCTTC
cdr3_aa: CASGQGFGYTF

v_call: TRBV11-2
j_call: TRBJ2-7
d_call: TRBD2
clone_size: NA
cdr3_nt: TGTGCCAGCAGCCGGGGACTAGCGGGTGAGCAGTACTTC
cdr3_aa: CASSRGLAGEQYF